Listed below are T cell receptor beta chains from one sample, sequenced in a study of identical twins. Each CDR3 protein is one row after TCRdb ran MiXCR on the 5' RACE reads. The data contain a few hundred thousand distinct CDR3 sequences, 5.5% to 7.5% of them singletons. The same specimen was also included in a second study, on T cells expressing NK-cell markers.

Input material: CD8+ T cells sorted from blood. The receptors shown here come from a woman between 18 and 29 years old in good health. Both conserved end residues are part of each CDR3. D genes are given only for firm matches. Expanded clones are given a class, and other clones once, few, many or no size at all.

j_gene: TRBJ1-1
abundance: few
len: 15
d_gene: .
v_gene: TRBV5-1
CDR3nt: TGCGCCAGCAGCTTCTCCGAAGGGGGGGGTACTGAAGCTTTCTTT
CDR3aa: CASSFSEGGGTEAFF

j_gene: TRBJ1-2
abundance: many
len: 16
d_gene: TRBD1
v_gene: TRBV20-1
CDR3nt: TGCAGTGCTAGAGGTCAGGGGGCCCCCTTGATCCATGGCTACACCTTC
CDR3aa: CSARGQGAPLIHGYTF

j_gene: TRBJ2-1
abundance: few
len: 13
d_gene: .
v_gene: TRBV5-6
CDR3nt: TGTGCCAGCAGCTTGGTGGGGGCTAGTGAGCAGTTCTTC
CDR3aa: CASSLVGASEQFF

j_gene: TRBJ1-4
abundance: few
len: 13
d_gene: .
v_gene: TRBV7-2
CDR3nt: TGTGCCAGCAGCTCTATCGGGACTGAAAAACTGTTTTTT
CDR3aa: CASSSIGTEKLFF

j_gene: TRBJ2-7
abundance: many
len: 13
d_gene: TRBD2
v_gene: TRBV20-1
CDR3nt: TGCAGTGTCAGCGGGAACCTCCCCCTCGAGCAGTACTTC
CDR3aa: CSVSGNLPLEQYF

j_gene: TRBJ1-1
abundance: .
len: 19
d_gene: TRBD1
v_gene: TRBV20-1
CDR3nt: TGCAGTGCTAGAGATCATCCGCCGGGACAGGGTAAAAGGAACACTGAAGCTTTCTTT
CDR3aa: CSARDHPPGQGKRNTEAFF

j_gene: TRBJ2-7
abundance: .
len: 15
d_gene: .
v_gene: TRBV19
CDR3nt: TGTGCCAGTAGTATAGCCGGGATACCGTCCTACGAGCAGTACTTC
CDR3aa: CASSIAGIPSYEQYF

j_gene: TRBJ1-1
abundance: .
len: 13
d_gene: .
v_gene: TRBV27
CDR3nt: TGTGCCAGCCGTTATACATCCAACACTGAAGCTTTCTTT
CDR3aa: CASRYTSNTEAFF

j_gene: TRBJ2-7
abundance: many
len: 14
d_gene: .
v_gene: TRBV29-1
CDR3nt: TGCAGCGTTGAAGCGGGGAGAGACTCCTACGAGCAGTACTTC
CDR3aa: CSVEAGRDSYEQYF

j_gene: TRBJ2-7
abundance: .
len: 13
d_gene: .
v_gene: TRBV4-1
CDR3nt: TGCGCCAGCAGCCTGGACTTAAGCTACGAGCAGTACTTC
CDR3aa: CASSLDLSYEQYF

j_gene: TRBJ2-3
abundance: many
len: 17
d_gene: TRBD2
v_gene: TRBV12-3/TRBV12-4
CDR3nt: TGTGCCAGCCACAACCCGGCGGGGGGTCGAATGAAGGATACGCAGTATTTT
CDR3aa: CASHNPAGGRMKDTQYF

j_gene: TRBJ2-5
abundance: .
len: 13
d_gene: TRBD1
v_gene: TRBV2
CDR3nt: TGTGCCAGCAGCCGGGACAGACAAGAGACCCAGTACTTC
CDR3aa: CASSRDRQETQYF

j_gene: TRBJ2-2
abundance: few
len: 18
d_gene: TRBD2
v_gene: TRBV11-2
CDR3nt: TGTGCCAGCAGCCCCTGGATGACTAGCGGGAGGGGAATCGGGGAGCTGTTTTTT
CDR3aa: CASSPWMTSGRGIGELFF

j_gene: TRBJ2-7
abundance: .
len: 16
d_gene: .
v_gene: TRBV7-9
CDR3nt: TGTGCCAGCAGCTTGGACGACGCAGGGGGGAGCTACGAGCAGTACTTC
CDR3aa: CASSLDDAGGSYEQYF

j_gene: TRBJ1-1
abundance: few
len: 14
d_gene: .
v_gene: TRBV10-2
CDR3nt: TGCGCCAGCAGTGAGTCAGGAATAAACACTGAAGCTTTCTTT
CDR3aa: CASSESGINTEAFF

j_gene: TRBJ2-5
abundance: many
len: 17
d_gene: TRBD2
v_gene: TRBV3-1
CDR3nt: TGTGCCAGCAGCCCCCCCCCTAGCGGGGGGTACCAAGAGACCCAGTACTTC
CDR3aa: CASSPPPSGGYQETQYF

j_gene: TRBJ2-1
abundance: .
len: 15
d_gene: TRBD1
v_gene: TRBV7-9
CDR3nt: TGTGCCACTAAGGAGGACAGGGGGCTCTACAATGAGCAGTTCTTC
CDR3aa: CATKEDRGLYNEQFF

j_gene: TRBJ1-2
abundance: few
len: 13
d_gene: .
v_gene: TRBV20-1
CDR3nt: TGCAGTGCTAGAGATCCGACTAACTATGGCTACACCTTC
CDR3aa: CSARDPTNYGYTF

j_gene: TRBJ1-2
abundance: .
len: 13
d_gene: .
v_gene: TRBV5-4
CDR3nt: TGTGCCAGCAGCTTCGGAGACCTGAATGGCTACACCTTC
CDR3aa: CASSFGDLNGYTF

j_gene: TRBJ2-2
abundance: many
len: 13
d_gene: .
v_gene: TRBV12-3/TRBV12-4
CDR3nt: TGTGCCAGCGTCGGGCTGTGGGGCGGGGAGCTGTTTTTT
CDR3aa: CASVGLWGGELFF

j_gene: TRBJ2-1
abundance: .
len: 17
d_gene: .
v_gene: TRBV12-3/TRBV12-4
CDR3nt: TGTGCCAGCAGCTCAGTTGTACCAGGGCTTACCTACAATGAGCAGTTCTTC
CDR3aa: CASSSVVPGLTYNEQFF

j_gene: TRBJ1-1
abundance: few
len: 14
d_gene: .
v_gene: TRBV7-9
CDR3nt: TGTGCCAGCAGCGCCCCCGACAGGAACACTGAAGCTTTCTTT
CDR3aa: CASSAPDRNTEAFF

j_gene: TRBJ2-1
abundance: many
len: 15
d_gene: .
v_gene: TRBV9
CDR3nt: TGTGCCAGCAGCGTAGGCGGGGGCCCAACCAATGAGCAGTTCTTC
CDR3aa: CASSVGGGPTNEQFF

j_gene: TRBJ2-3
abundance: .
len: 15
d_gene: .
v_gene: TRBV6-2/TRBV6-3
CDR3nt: TGTGCCAGCAGTTACCTCGCGGGAATCACAGATACGCAGTATTTT
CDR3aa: CASSYLAGITDTQYF

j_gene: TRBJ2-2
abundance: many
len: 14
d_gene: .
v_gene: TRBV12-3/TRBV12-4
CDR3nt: TGTGCCAGCAGTGTGGAAACGAACACCGGGGAGCTGTTTTTT
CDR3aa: CASSVETNTGELFF

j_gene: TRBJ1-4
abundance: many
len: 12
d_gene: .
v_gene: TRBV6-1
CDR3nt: TGTGCCAGCAGGGGGGTAAATGAAAAACTGTTTTTT
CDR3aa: CASRGVNEKLFF

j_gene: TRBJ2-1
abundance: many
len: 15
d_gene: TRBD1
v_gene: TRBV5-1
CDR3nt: TGCGCCAGCAACACCGGGACAGACTCCTACAATGAGCAGTTCTTC
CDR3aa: CASNTGTDSYNEQFF

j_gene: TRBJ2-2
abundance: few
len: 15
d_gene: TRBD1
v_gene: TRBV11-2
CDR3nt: TGTGCCAGCAGCTCCCGGGACAGTAACACCGGGGAGCTGTTTTTT
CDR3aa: CASSSRDSNTGELFF

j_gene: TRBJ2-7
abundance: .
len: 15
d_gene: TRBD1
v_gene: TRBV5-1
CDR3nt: TGCGCCAGCAGCTTGGAAGCCTTAGGACAGGACGAGCAGTACTTC
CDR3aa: CASSLEALGQDEQYF

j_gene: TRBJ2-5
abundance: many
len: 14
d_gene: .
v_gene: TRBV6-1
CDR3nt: TGTGCCAGCAGTAGAGGTAGCGGTCAAGAGACCCAGTACTTC
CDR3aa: CASSRGSGQETQYF

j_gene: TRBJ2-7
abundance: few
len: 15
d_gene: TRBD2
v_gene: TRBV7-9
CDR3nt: TGTGCCAGCAGCCAGACTAGCGGGGGCGACTACGAGCAGTACTTC
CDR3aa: CASSQTSGGDYEQYF

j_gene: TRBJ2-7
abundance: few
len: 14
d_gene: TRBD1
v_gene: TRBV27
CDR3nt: TGTGCCAGCAGTTTAAGGGGACAGGCCTACGAGCAGTACTTC
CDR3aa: CASSLRGQAYEQYF

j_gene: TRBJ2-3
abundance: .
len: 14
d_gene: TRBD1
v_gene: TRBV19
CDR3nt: TGTGCCAGTAACAGGGGGTACCGGACAGATACGCAGTATTTT
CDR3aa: CASNRGYRTDTQYF

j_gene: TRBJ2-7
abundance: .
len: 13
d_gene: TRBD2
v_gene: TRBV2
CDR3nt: TGTGCCAGCAGGGCGGGGGGACCCTACGAGCAGTACTTC
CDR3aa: CASRAGGPYEQYF

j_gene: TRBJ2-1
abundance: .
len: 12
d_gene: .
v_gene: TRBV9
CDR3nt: TGTGCCAGCAGCGCCCTCTTGGAAGAGCAGTTCTTC
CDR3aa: CASSALLEEQFF

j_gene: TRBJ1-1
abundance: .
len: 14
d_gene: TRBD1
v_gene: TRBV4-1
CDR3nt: TGCGCCAGCGGCTGGACAGGGATGAACACTGAAGCTTTCTTT
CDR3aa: CASGWTGMNTEAFF

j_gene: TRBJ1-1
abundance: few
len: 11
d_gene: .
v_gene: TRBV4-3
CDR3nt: TGCGCCAGCAGCCAAGATGGGAAAGCTTTCTTT
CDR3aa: CASSQDGKAFF

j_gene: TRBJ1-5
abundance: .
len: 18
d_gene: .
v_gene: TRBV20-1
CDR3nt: TGCAGTGCTAGAGAGACCGCAGGGTATCGAATCGCGGATCAGCCCCAGCATTTT
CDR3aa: CSARETAGYRIADQPQHF

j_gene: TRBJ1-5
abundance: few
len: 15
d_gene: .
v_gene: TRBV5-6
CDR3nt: TGTGCCAGCAGCTTGGGCGGGGGGGCCTATCAGCCCCAGCATTTT
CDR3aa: CASSLGGGAYQPQHF

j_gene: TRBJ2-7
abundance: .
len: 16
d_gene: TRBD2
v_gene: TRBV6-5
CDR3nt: TGTGCCAGCAGTTTTCCTCCGGGACTAGGGGGAGGCGAGCAGTACTTC
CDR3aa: CASSFPPGLGGGEQYF

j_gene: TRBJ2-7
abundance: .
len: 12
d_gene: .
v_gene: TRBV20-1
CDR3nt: TGCAGTGCTAGGGGCCAGGGGGGAGAGCAGTACTTC
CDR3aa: CSARGQGGEQYF

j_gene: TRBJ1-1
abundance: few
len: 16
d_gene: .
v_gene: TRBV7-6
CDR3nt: TGTGCCAGCAGCTTATACATTTGGGTCTTCGTAGTTGAAGCTTTCTTT
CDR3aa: CASSLYIWVFVVEAFF

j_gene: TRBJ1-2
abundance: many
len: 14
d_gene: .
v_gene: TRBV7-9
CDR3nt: TGTGCCAGCAGCTTAGAGGACACGTTTTTCGGCTACACCTTC
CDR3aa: CASSLEDTFFGYTF

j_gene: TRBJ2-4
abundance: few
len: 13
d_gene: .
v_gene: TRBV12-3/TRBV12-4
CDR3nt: TGTGCCAGCATCCATGATCCGTCGAACATTCAGTACTTC
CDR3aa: CASIHDPSNIQYF

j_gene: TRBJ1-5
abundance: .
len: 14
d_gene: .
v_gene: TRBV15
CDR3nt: TGTGCCACCAGCAAGGGGGTAGACAATCAGCCCCAGCATTTT
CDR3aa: CATSKGVDNQPQHF

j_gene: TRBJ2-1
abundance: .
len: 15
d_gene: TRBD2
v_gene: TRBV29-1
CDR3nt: TGCAGCGTTGAGGGACTAGCGGTAGGTTGGAATGAGCAGTTCTTC
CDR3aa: CSVEGLAVGWNEQFF

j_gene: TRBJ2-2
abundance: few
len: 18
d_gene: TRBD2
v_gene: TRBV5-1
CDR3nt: TGCGCCAGCAGCTCGGGACTAGCGGGGGGGCCGGGCACCGGGGAGCTGTTTTTT
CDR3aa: CASSSGLAGGPGTGELFF

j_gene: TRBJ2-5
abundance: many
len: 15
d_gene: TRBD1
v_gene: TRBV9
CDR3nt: TGTGCCAGCAGCGTAGGACAGGGGGTCATCGAGACCCAGTACTTC
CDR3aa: CASSVGQGVIETQYF

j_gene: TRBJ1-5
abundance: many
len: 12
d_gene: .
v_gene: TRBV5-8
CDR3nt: TGTGCCAGCAGACGTTGGGGGCAGCCCCAGCATTTT
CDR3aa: CASRRWGQPQHF